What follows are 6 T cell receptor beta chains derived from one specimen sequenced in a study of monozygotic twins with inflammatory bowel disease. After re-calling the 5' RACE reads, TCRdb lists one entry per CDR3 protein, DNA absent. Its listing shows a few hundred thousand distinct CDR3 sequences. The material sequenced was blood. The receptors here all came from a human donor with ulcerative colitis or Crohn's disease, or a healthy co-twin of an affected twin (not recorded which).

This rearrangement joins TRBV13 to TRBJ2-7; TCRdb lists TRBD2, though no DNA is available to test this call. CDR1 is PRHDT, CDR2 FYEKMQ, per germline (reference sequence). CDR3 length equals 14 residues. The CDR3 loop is CASSQGTFPYEQYF.

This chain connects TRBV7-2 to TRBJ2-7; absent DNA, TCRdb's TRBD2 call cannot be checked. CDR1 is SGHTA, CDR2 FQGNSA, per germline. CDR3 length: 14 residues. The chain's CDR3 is CASSRLAGPYEQYF.

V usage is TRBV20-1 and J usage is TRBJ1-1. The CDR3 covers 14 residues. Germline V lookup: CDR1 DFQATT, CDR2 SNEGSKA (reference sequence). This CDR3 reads CSARDPQVNTEAFF.

This chain's CDR3 is CASSLSAVTNTGELFF. J is TRBJ2-2 and V is TRBV5-1. The CDR3 length is 16 residues. Germline V lookup: CDR1 SGHRS, CDR2 YFSETQ.

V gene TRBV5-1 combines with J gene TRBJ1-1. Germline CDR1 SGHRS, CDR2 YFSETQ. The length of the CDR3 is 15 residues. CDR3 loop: CASSPPRVSGTEAFF.

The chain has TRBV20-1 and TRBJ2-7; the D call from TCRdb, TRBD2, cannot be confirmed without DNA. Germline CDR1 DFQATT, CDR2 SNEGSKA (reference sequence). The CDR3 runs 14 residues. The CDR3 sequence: CSAPFLAGLYEQYF.